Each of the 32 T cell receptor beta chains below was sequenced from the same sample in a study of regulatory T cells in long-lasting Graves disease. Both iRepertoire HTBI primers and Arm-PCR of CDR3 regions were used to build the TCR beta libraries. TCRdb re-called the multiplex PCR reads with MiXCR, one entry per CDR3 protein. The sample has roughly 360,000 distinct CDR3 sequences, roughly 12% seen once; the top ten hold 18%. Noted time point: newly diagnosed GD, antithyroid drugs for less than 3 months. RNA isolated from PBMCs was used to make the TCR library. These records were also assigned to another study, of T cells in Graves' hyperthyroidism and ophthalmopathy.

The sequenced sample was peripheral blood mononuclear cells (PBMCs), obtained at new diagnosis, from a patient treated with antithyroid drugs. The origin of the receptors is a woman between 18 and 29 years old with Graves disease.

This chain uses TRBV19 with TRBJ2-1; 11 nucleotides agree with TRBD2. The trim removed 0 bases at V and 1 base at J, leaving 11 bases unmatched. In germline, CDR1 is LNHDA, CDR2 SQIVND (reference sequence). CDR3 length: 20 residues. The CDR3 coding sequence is TGTGCCAGTAGTATAGATGGCACTAGCGGGGGAATGAGGTCCTACAATGAGCAGTTCTTC. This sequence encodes CASSIDGTSGGMRSYNEQFF.

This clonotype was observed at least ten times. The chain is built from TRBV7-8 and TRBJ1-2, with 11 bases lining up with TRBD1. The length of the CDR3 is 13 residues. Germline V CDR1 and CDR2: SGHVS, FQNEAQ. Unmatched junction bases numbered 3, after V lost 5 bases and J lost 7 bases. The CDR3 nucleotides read TGTGCCAGCAGCGGACAGGGGGCTGGTGGCTACACCTTC. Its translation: CASSGQGAGGYTF.

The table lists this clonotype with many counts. The CDR3 loop reads CASSFIQVGPSGANVLTF. CDR3 nucleotides: TGTGCCAGCAGTTTTATCCAGGTTGGGCCCTCTGGGGCCAACGTCCTGACTTTC. The chain combines TRBV27 with TRBJ2-6, with no clear D. Trimming pared 3 bases from V and 0 bases from J, leaving 15 bases between. The CDR3 is made up of 18 amino acids. Per the germline V gene, CDR1 is MNHEY and CDR2 is SMNVEV (reference sequence).

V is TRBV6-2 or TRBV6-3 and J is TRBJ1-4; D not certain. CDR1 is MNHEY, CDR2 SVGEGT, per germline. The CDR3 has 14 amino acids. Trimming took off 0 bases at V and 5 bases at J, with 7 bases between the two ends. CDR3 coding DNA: TGTGCCAGCAGTTACTCGAGCGGAAATGAAAAACTGTTTTTT. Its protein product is CASSYSSGNEKLFF.

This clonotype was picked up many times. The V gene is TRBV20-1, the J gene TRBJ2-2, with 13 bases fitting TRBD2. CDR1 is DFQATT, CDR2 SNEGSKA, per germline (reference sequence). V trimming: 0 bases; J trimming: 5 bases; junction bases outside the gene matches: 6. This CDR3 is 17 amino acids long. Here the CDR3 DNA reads TGCAGTGCTAGAGATCAGGGACTAGCGGGGACAACCGGGGAGCTGTTTTTT. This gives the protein CSARDQGLAGTTGELFF.

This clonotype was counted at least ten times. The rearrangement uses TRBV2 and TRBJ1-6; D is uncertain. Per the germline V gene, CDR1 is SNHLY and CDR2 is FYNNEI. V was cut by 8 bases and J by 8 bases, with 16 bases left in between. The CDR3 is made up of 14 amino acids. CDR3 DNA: TGTGCCAGCGGCGGGTTCGAAAGGTATTCACCCCTCCACTTT. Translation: CASGGFERYSPLHF.

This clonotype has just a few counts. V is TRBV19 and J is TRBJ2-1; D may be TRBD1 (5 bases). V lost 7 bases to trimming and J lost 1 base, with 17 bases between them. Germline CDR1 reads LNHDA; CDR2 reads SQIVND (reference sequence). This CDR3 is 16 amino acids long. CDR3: CASIGQGTISYNEQFF. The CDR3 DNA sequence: TGTGCCAGTATCGGGCAGGGAACTATTTCCTACAATGAGCAGTTCTTC.

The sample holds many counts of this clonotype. The CDR3 loop reads CASSYPGRAPRDGYTF. CDR3 coding DNA: TGTGCCAGCAGTTACCCCGGGAGGGCCCCTCGGGATGGCTACACCTTC. The V gene is TRBV6-2 or TRBV6-3, the J gene TRBJ1-2; D remains ambiguous. Germline-derived CDR1 and CDR2 are MNHEY and SVGEGT. CDR3 length: 16 amino acids. The V gene lost 2 bases and the J gene lost 6 bases, with 19 bases spanning the gap.

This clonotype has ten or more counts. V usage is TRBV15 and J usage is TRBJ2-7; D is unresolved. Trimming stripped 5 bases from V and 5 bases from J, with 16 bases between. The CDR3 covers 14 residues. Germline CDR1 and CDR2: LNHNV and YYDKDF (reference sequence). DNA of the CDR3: TGTGCCACCAGCCTCCTGCCCCTGGAAGACGAGCAGTACTTC. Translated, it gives CATSLLPLEDEQYF.

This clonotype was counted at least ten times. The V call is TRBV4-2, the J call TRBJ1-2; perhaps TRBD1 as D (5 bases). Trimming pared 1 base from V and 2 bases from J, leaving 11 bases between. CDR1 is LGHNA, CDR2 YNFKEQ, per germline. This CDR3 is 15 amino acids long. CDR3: CASSQGPEGNYGYTF. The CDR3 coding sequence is TGTGCCAGCAGCCAAGGGCCGGAGGGGAACTATGGCTACACCTTC.

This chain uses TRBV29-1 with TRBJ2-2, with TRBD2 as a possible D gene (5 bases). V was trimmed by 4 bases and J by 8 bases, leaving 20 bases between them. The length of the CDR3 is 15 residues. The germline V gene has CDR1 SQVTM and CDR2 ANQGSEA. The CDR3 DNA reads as TGCAGCGTTGTTTATGGGAACCGAGCGGTTGGGGAGCTGTTTTTT. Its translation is CSVVYGNRAVGELFF.

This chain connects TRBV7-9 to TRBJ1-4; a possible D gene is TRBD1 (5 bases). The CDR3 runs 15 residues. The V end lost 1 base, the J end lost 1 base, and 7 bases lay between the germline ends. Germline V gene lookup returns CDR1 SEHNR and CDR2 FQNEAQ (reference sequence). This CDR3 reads CASSLEGRTNEKLFF. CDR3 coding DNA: TGTGCCAGCAGCTTAGAGGGGAGAACTAATGAAAAACTGTTTTTT.

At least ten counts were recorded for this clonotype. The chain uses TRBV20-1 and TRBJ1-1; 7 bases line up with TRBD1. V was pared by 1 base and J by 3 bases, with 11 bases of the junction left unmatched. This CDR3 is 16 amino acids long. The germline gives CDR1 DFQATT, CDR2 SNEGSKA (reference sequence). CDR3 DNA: TGCAGTGCTAGAGGGGGGACGAGGGGGCTATACACTGAAGCTTTCTTT. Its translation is CSARGGTRGLYTEAFF.

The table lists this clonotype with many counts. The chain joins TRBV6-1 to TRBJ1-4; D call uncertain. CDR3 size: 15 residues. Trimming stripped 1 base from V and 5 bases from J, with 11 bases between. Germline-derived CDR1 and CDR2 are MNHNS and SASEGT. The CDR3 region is CASSEVGGGNEKLFF. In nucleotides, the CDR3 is TGTGCCAGCAGTGAAGTCGGAGGTGGGAATGAAAAACTGTTTTTT.

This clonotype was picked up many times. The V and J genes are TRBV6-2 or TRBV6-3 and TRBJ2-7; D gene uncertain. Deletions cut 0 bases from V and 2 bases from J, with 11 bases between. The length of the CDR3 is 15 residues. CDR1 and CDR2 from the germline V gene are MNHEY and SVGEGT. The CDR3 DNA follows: TGTGCCAGCAGTTACTCCGGCAGGTTACCCTACGAGCAGTACGTC. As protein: CASSYSGRLPYEQYV.

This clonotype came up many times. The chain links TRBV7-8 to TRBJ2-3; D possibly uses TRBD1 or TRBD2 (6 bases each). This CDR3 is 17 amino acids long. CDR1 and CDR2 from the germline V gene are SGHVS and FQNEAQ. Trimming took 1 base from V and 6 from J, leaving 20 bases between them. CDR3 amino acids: CASSLVPGGGISDTQYF. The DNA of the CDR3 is TGTGCCAGCAGCTTAGTCCCCGGAGGGGGGATTTCCGATACGCAGTATTTT.

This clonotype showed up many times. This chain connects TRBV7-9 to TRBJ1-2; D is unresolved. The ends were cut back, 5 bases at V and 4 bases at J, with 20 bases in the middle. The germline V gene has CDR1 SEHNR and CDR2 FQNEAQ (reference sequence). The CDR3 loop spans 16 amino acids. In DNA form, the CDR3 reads TGTGCCAGCAGCCCCCCGGCGCGAGTGGGGATCTATGGCTACACCTTC. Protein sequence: CASSPPARVGIYGYTF.

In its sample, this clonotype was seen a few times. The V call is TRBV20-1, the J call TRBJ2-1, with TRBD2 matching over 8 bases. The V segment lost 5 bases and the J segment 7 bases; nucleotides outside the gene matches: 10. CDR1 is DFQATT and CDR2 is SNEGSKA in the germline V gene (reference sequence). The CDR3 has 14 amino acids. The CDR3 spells CSAPWGAGANEQFF. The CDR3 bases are TGCAGTGCTCCGTGGGGAGCGGGGGCTAATGAGCAGTTCTTC.

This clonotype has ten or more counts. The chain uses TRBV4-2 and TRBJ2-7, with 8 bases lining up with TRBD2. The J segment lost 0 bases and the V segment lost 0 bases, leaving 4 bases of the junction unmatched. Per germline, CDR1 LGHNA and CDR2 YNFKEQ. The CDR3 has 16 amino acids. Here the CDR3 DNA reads TGTGCCAGCAGCCAAGAAGGCAGCGGGGGCTCCTACGAGCAGTACTTC. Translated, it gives CASSQEGSGGSYEQYF.

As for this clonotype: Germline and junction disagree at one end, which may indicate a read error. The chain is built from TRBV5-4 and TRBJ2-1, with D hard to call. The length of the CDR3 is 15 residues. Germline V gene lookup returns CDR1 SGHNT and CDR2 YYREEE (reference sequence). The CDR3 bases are TGTGCCAGCAGGATGTTGCAGAGCTCCTACAATGAGCAGTCCTTC. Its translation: CASRMLQSSYNEQSF.

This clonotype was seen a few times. The CDR3 region has the DNA TGCAGCGGGGACTTTGATCGTGAGCAGTTCTTC. This translates into CSGDFDREQFF. The chain recombines TRBV29-1 with TRBJ2-1, with D tentatively TRBD2 (6 bases). The germline V and J ends were trimmed by 7 bases and 9 bases, with 13 bases remaining between them. Germline V gene data show CDR1 as SQVTM and CDR2 as ANQGSEA. The CDR3 consists of 11 residues.

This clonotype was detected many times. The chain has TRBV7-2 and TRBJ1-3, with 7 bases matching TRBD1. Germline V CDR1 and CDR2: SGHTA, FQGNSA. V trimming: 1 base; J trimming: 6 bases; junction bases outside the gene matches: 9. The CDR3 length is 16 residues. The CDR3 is CASSLVPTGVENTIYF. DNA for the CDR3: TGTGCCAGCAGCTTAGTTCCCACAGGGGTGGAAAACACCATATATTTT.

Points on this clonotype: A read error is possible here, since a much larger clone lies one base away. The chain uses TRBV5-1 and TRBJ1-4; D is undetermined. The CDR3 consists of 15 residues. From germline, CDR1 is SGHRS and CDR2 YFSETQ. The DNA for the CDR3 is TGCGTCAGCAGTTACGTCTTTGGAACTAATGAAAAACTGTTTTTT. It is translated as CVSSYVFGTNEKLFF.

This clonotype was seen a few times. The CDR3 region has the DNA TGTGCCAGTAGTATTGAAGGACAGATCTACGAGCAGTACTTC. Its translation: CASSIEGQIYEQYF. This rearrangement joins TRBV19 to TRBJ2-7; a possible D gene is TRBD1 (6 bases). Trimming removed 3 bases from V and 3 bases from J, with 12 bases in between. The germline V gene has CDR1 LNHDA and CDR2 SQIVND (reference sequence). This CDR3 spans 14 amino acids.

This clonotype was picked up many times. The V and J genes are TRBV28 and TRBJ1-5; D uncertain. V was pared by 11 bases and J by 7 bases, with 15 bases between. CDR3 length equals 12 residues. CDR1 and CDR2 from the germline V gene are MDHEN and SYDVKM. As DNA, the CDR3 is TGTGCCCATCGAGGGTCGGGGCAGCCCCAGCATTTT. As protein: CAHRGSGQPQHF.

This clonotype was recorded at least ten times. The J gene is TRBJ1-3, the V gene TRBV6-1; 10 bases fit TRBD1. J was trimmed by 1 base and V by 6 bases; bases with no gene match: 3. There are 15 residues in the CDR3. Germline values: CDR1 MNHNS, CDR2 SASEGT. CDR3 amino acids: CASSLDRGSGNTIYF. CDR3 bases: TGTGCCAGCAGCCTGGACAGGGGGTCTGGAAACACCATATATTTT.

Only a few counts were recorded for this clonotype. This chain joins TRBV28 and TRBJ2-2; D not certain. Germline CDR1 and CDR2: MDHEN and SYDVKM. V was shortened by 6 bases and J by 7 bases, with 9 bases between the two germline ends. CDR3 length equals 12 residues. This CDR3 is CASREIRGELFF. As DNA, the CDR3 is TGTGCCAGCAGGGAAATCCGCGGGGAGCTGTTTTTT.

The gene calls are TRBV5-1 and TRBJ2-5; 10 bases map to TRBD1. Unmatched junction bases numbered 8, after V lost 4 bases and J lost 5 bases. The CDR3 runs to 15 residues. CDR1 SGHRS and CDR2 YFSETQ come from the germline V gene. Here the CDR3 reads CASSPGTGVSETQYF. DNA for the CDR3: TGCGCCAGCAGCCCCGGGACAGGGGTTTCGGAGACCCAGTACTTC. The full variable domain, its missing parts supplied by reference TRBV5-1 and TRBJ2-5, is KAGVTQTPRYLIKTRGQQVTLSCSPISGHRSVSWYQQTPGQGLQFLFEYFSETQRNKGNFPGRFSGRQFSNSRSEMNVSTLELGDSALYLCASSPGTGVSETQYFGPGTRLLVL.

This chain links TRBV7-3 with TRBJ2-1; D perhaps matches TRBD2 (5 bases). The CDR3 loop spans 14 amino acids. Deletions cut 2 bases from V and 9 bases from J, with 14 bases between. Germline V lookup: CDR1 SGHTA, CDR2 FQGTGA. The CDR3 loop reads CASSLDGEPSEQFF. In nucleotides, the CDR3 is TGTGCCAGCAGCTTAGACGGGGAGCCGAGTGAGCAGTTCTTC. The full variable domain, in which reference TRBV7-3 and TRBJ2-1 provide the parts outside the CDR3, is GAGVSQTPSNKVTEKGKYVELRCDPISGHTALYWYRQSLGQGPEFLIYFQGTGAADDSGLPNDRFFAVRPEGSVSTLKIQRTERGDSAVYLCASSLDGEPSEQFFGPGTRLTVL.

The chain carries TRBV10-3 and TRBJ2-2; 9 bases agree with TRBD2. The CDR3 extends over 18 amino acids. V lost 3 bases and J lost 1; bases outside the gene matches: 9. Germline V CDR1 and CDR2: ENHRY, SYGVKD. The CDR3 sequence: CAISDFSGRKGNTGELFF. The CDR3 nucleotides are TGTGCCATCAGTGATTTTAGCGGGAGAAAGGGGAACACCGGGGAGCTGTTTTTT.

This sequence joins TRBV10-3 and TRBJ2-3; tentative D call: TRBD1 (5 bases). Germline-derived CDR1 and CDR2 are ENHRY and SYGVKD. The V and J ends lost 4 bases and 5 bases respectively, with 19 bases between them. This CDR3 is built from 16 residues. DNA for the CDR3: TGTGCCATCAGTGGTGTCAGGGCCGGCTTGGGAGATACGCAGTATTTT. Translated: CAISGVRAGLGDTQYF.

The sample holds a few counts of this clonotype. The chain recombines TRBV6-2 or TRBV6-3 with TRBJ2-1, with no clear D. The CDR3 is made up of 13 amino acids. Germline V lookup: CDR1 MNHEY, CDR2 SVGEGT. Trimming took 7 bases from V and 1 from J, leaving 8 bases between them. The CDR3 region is CASTTPSYNEQFF. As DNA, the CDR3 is TGTGCCAGCACCACTCCGTCCTACAATGAGCAGTTCTTC.